The present T cell receptor beta chain was sequenced within a study of cytomegalovirus exposure and HLA in healthy donors. Study-wide background: Researchers previously reported finding roughly 120 million unique TCR beta sequences from 170 million or so T cells.

Concerning this clone: The antigen is not known.

Study observations and caveats: Prediction of most subjects' HLA-A and HLA-B alleles by TCR beta sequences was reportedly accurate.

Both 60 Vbeta primers and 13 Jbeta primers went into the PCR. Only in-frame clones appear in the TCRdb table, and some are missing; sequencing was by immunoSEQ multiplex PCR. The data contain 130,000 to 150,000 clones, about 82% of them singletons. CDR3 length: 15 residues. V gave up 3 bases and J gave up 2 bases; unmatched junction bases: 7. CDR1 and CDR2 from the germline V gene are MGHRA and YSYEKL. Healthy bone marrow donors made up the donors. In nominal health when sampled, donors likely had unrecorded immune exposures nonetheless. The TCR originated in a man younger than 40 in good health and CMV-seronegative. The rearrangement uses TRBV4-1 and TRBJ2-7; 7 bases line up with TRBD1. The sample consisted of PBMCs. CDR3 protein: CASSHPGTVTYEQYF. CDR3 in DNA: TGCGCCAGCAGCCACCCCGGGACAGTAACCTACGAGCAGTACTTC.